The source of this T cell receptor (beta chain) is a study of T cell responses to AZD1222 COVID-19 vaccine. Whole-study findings and limits: Donors skewed white British and female; clonal diversity was possibly underestimated. The study identified only five to seven AZD1222 recipients as seropositive at baseline. No repertoire was sampled before or during the peak T cell response, only after it.

Regarding this clone: What it binds is unknown.

Sequencing was performed with immunoSEQ multiplex PCR; in TCRdb, only in-frame clones are kept and a portion is missing. The profile shows 140,000 or so clones, less than 95% of them singletons. The V end lost 0 bases, the J end lost 0 bases, and 9 bases lay between the germline ends. The germline V gene has CDR1 LGHNA and CDR2 YSLEER. CDR3 length equals 15 residues. The clonotype comes from an adult who received the MenACWY meningococcal vaccine as a control. The V call is TRBV4-3, the J call TRBJ2-7; TRBD2 is a possible D gene (5 bases). The specimen was peripheral blood, collected 28 days after the second dose of the MenACWY control vaccine. The CDR3 here is CASSQDSVSSYEQYF. For the CDR3, the DNA is TGCGCCAGCAGCCAAGATAGCGTGAGCTCCTACGAGCAGTACTTC.